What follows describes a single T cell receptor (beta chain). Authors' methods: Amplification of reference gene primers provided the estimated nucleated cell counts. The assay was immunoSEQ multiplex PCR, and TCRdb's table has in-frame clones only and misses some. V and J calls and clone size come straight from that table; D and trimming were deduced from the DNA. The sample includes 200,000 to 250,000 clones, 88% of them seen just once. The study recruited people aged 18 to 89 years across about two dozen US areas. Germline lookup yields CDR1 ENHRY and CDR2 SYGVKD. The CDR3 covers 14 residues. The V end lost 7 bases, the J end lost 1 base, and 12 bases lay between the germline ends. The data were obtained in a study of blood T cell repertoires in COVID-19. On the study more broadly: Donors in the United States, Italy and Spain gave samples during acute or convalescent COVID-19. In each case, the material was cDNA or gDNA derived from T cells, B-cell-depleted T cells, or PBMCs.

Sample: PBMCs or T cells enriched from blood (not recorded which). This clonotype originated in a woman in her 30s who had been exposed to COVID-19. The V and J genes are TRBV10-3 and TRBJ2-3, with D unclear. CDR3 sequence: CAIKTGEGTDTQYF. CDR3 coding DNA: TGTGCCATCAAGACTGGAGAGGGCACAGATACGCAGTATTTT.